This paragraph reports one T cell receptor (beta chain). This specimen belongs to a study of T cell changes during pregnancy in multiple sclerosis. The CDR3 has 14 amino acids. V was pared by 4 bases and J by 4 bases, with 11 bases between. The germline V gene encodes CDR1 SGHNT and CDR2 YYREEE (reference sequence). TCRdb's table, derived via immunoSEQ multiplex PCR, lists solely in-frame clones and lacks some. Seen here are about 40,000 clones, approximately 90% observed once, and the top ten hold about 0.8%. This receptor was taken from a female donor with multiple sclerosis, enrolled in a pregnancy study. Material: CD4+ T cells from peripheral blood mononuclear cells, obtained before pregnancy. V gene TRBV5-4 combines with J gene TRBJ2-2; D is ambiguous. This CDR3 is CASSRLVGTGELFF. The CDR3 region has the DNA TGTGCCAGCAGCCGGTTAGTCGGCACCGGGGAGCTGTTTTTT.